This T cell receptor (beta chain) was identified in a study of T cell responses to AZD1222 COVID-19 vaccine. Some second doses came at about 4 weeks and others at about 12 weeks; these were pooled. With respect to this clone: The antigen remains undetermined.

Sequencing used immunoSEQ multiplex PCR; TCRdb keeps in-frame clones, though not all of them. The sample records 12,000 to 15,000 clones, about 84% being singletons. Study-wide points: Most donors were white British, females outnumbered males, and clonal diversity was possibly underestimated. Repertoire sampling happened only post peak T cell response.

This specimen was peripheral blood, taken 28 days after the second AZD1222 dose. This TCR was recovered from an adult who received the AZD1222 COVID-19 vaccine.

The CDR3 coding sequence is TGCAGCATACACCACTACAATGAGCAGTTCTTC. This encodes CSIHHYNEQFF. The genes are TRBV29-1 and TRBJ2-1; D call uncertain. The CDR3 has 11 residues. Germline V gene data show CDR1 as SQVTM and CDR2 as ANQGSEA. V lost 8 bases and J lost 3, with 8 bases in between.